This T cell receptor (beta chain) derives from a study of cytomegalovirus exposure and HLA in healthy donors. Study findings and constraints: Per a prior analysis, the majority of TCR beta V segments were productive roughly 87% or roughly 30% of the time.

The PCR made use of 60 Vbeta and 13 Jbeta primers. The repertoire was sequenced with immunoSEQ multiplex PCR; TCRdb's copy has only in-frame clones and lacks some. The sample shows approximately 92,000 clones, roughly 80% of them seen only once. Details on this clone: Its matching antigen is unknown. The junction departs from germline at one end; a sequencing error may be responsible.

From germline, CDR1 is SEHNR and CDR2 FQNEAQ (reference sequence). The CDR3 spans 17 residues. The sequence was collected from a man between 50 and 59 years old in good health and CMV-seropositive. This chain joins TRBV7-9 and TRBJ2-5; maybe TRBD2 (6 bases). The sequencing input was PBMCs. The CDR3 nucleotides read TGTTCCAGCAGCTTAGTCCAAGGAGGGGCCACTGGGGAGACCCAGTACTTC. Its protein product is CSSSLVQGGATGETQYF.